This T cell receptor beta chain was recovered during a study of Graves' ophthalmopathy and Graves' hyperthyroidism (dated by TCRdb to 2017 to 2018). Describing the broader study: Peripheral blood was collected at initial diagnosis, prior to any treatment. In five or six hyperthyroidism patients, the T-cell repertoires found in thyroid tissue were compared with those found in blood. The 100 discovery patients were randomly split 7:3 into training and test sets. After sampling, hyperthyroidism patients received methimazole starting at 30 mg daily, and ophthalmopathy patients received high-dose intravenous methylprednisolone. TCR beta repertoire signatures were used to distinguish Graves' ophthalmopathy from Graves' hyperthyroidism and to predict progression to ophthalmopathy. In total, 135 blood samples were TCR-sequenced: fewer than 50 ophthalmopathy, some 75 hyperthyroidism and about 17 hyperthyroidism-to-ophthalmopathy patients. For independent validation, a separate cohort was made up of 18 to 20 hyperthyroidism patients plus 17 patients who later progressed from hyperthyroidism to ophthalmopathy. To explore V-J signatures that distinguish ophthalmopathy from hyperthyroidism, a discovery set of 100 patients was enrolled, made up of under 50 with ophthalmopathy and 55 to 65 with stable hyperthyroidism. The paper as a whole reports these results and caveats: Sample size was not predetermined statistically, and investigators were not blinded to group allocation. In cross-validation, the 13-signature model distinguished ophthalmopathy from stable hyperthyroidism with 85% to 90% sensitivity and about 84% specificity, and in the test set the corresponding values were roughly 80% and 76%. In validation, the model predicted ophthalmopathy progression with about 64% sensitivity and 72.22% specificity; approximately 12 predicted patients were CT-confirmed with GO in a median of about 6.1 months. Most expanded thyroid clonotypes with a frequency above 0.001 also appeared in blood, which suggests that blood repertoires may reflect the immune response in the thyroid.

Unmatched junction bases come to 6, with V trimmed by 6 bases and J by 8 bases. From the germline V gene, CDR1 is SGHAT and CDR2 is FQNNGV. The CDR3 holds 12 amino acids from the cysteine to the phenylalanine. Only the CDR3 DNA stays, 36 bases, in frame from base 1. TCR beta CDR3 regions were amplified from RNA transcripts for repertoire sequencing. The first round was an RT-PCR using HTBI primers with the Qiagen OneStep RT-PCR kit, and this first round was followed by a second-round multiplex PCR, then size selection and purification. Libraries were sequenced on an Illumina HiSeq2000 using paired-end 100 bp reads. Processing in the source paper ran as follows. SOAPnuke was used to process the reads, throwing out any read that had adapters, had uncalled bases, had a mean Phred below 15, or lacked an exact constant-primer or identifier match. High-quality paired reads were merged with COPE v1.2.5. Each unique nucleotide sequence was defined as a clonotype, and clonotypes were aligned to IMGT TRB V, D and J references with MiTCR v1.1. Only V-J combinations with frequency above 0.0001 were analysed, covering approximately 99% of repertoires. For each V-J combination, a TCR clonal expansion and chaos score was defined as F50 clonal expansion divided by the chaos observed in the TCRdist matrix. Welch's t-statistics and random forest were used to reduce features to about a dozen V-J combinations, which were fed into a naive Bayes classifier. The Morisita-Horn index was used to measure how similar the thyroid and blood repertoires were. Using fastp trimming at Q25 and MiXCR clonotype assembly, TCRdb reanalyzed the public sequencing data and kept in-frame beta chains. Merged by CDR3 protein, the rows form single entries marked with the most common genes and DNA. TCRdb, rather than the study authors, made the V and J calls. The sample contains hundreds of thousands of distinct CDR3 sequences, about 20% of them found a single time. The ten largest make up around 6.9% of the sample.

This clonotype was counted a few times. Its antigen specificity is not known. Base qualities are not recorded, but no much larger clone differs from it by a single base. Hyperthyroidism was considered stable if no progression to ophthalmopathy occurred within 18 months of follow-up. Hyperthyroidism patients were newly diagnosed, were aged 18 to 65 years, and had a disease duration under 2 months. Patients with other autoimmune diseases, uncontrolled infections, pregnancy or lactation were excluded. Clinical symptoms, serum thyroxine, TRAb, thyroid ultrasound and orbital computed tomography were used for diagnosis. Using Ficoll-Paque density gradient centrifugation, PBMCs were isolated from approximately 11 ml of fresh peripheral blood. Total RNA was extracted with Trizol reagent and quality-checked on an Agilent 2100 Bioanalyzer.

This TCR was recovered from a young woman with stable Graves' hyperthyroidism. Some clones in this sample may be carry-over from other donors' samples. Donor details come from another sample of the same person, matched by shared clones. This receptor chain uses TRBV11-2 and TRBJ1-2, with 7 middle bases fitting TRBD1. The source material was peripheral blood. CDR3 sequence: CASSHDREGYTF. In nucleotide form, the sequence is TGTGCCAGCAGTCATGACAGGGAGGGCTACACCTTC.